The 12 T cell receptor beta chains below all came from one sample that was sequenced in a study of T cell repertoires in cytomegalovirus infection. No antigen is known for these receptors. MiXCR, applied by TCRdb to the reads, yields one record per CDR3 protein. Of approximately 910,000 distinct CDR3 sequences in the sample, 31% were seen once. Sequences were derived from cultured CD8+ T cells from PBMCs, sampled from culture after CMV antigen stimulation. The receptors stem from a human donor in good health (CMV status not recorded). Some clones in this sample may be carry-over from other donors' samples.

The genes are TRBV4-1 and TRBJ2-7; D unresolved. Trimming took off 1 base at V and 3 bases at J, with 13 bases between the two ends. CDR3 length: 15 amino acids. Germline values: CDR1 MGHRA, CDR2 YSYEKL. The CDR3 loop reads CASSQAYRRDYEQYF. The CDR3 DNA reads TGCGCCAGCAGCCAAGCCTACCGAAGGGACTACGAGCAGTACTTC.

This clonotype was observed a handful of times. The chain's CDR3 is CATSRNPLKGNYEQYV. The CDR3 region has the DNA TGTGCCACCAGCAGGAATCCCCTTAAGGGGAACTACGAGCAGTACGTC. The chain is built from TRBV15 and TRBJ2-7, with D possibly being TRBD1 (5 bases). CDR1 and CDR2 (germline): LNHNV, YYDKDF (reference sequence). The germline V and J ends were trimmed by 3 bases and 3 bases, with 18 bases remaining between them. The CDR3 is made up of 16 amino acids.

The J gene is TRBJ2-1, the V gene TRBV11-2, with D possibly called TRBD1 or TRBD2 (5 bases each). This CDR3 is 17 amino acids long. V lost 0 bases and J 5 bases, leaving 17 bases between the germline ends. Germline lookup yields CDR1 SGHAT and CDR2 FQNNGV. CDR3 loop: CASSLDHDPRGNNEQFF. The CDR3 DNA sequence: TGTGCCAGCAGCTTAGATCACGACCCGAGGGGTAACAATGAGCAGTTCTTC.

In its sample, this clonotype was seen once. This sequence joins TRBV20-1 and TRBJ2-3, with TRBD2 matching over 14 bases. Germline lookup yields CDR1 DFQATT and CDR2 SNEGSKA (reference sequence). With 0 bases clipped from V and 0 bases from J, the junction kept 8 bases outside the gene matches. This CDR3 contains 19 residues. The CDR3 region is CSARDRPGLAGASTDTQYF. The CDR3 bases are TGCAGTGCTAGAGATCGCCCGGGACTAGCGGGGGCAAGCACAGATACGCAGTATTTT.

The CDR3 coding sequence is TGCAGCGTTGAAGGAAATAGCGGGGGAAACAATGAGCAGTTCTTC. Its translation is CSVEGNSGGNNEQFF. V is TRBV29-1 and J is TRBJ2-1; 9 bases are a match to TRBD2. Germline V gives CDR1 SQVTM, CDR2 ANQGSEA. The ends lost 1 base at V and 5 bases at J; junction bases unmatched: 6. This CDR3 region has 15 residues.

V and J are TRBV4-1 and TRBJ2-2, with D perhaps matching TRBD1 or TRBD2 (5 bases each). V shed 5 bases and J shed 4 bases, with 17 bases lying between them. From germline, CDR1 is MGHRA and CDR2 YSYEKL. This CDR3 has 16 residues. Here the CDR3 reads CASSWTGSGSTGELFF. The CDR3 coding sequence is TGCGCCAGCAGCTGGACCGGGTCAGGGAGCACCGGGGAGCTGTTTTTT.

The chain employs TRBV7-3 and TRBJ2-1; either TRBD1 or TRBD2 may fit D (6 bases each). The germline CDR1 and CDR2 sequences are SGHTA and FQGTGA. Trimming pared 0 bases from V and 7 bases from J, leaving 16 bases between. This CDR3 spans 16 amino acids. The CDR3 here is CASSLTGGMLENEQFF. In DNA, the CDR3 is TGTGCCAGCAGCTTAACGGGGGGCATGTTGGAAAATGAGCAGTTCTTC.

This clonotype has a count of ten or more. This chain uses TRBV7-8 with TRBJ1-1, with D perhaps TRBD1 (5 bases). Germline loops: CDR1 SGHVS, CDR2 FQNEAQ. V shed 4 bases and J shed 5 bases, with 17 bases lying between them. The CDR3 runs 15 residues. The CDR3 coding sequence is TGTGCCAGCAGCTCCCCGGGGCTTGGAAGGACTGAAGCTTTCTTT. This encodes CASSSPGLGRTEAFF. Filled out from reference TRBV7-8 and TRBJ1-1, the complete variable domain reads GAGVSQSPRYKVAKRGQDVALRCDPISGHVSLFWYQQALGQGPEFLTYFQNEAQLDKSGLPSDRFFAERPEGSVSTLKIQRTQQEDSAVYLCASSSPGLGRTEAFFGQGTRLTVV.

Concerning this clonotype itself: One base away lies a much larger clone, so this may be a sequencing read error. The J gene is TRBJ1-1, the V gene TRBV7-6; D is possibly TRBD1 (6 bases). The germline V gene has CDR1 SGHVS and CDR2 FNYEAQ. V dropped 1 base and J dropped 7 bases, with 13 bases sitting between them. This CDR3 has 14 amino acids. The CDR3: CASSLGGDIGEAFF. In DNA form, the CDR3 reads TGTGCCAGCAGCTTAGGAGGGGACATCGGTGAAGCTTTCTTT.

This clonotype turned up a few times. The V call is TRBV19, the J call TRBJ1-4; the D is unclear. The V gene lost 1 base and the J gene lost 0 bases, with 21 bases spanning the gap. Germline CDR1 LNHDA, CDR2 SQIVND (reference sequence). There are 20 residues in the CDR3. CDR3 region: CASSIADPRIYRTTNEKLFF. CDR3 nucleotide sequence: TGTGCCAGTAGTATAGCGGACCCTAGAATCTACCGAACAACTAATGAAAAACTGTTTTTT.

This clonotype was found many times. This sequence joins TRBV19 and TRBJ2-2, with unresolved D. The germline V gene has CDR1 LNHDA and CDR2 SQIVND (reference sequence). This CDR3 spans 14 amino acids. Trimming removed 0 bases from V and 1 base from J, with 3 bases in between. CDR3 region: CASSIEGNTGELFF. The CDR3 DNA sequence: TGTGCCAGTAGTATAGAGGGGAACACCGGGGAGCTGTTTTTT. The whole variable domain, filled in from reference TRBV19 and TRBJ2-2, reads DGGITQSPKYLFRKEGQNVTLSCEQNLNHDAMYWYRQDPGQGLRLIYYSQIVNDFQKGDIAEGYSVSREKKESFPLTVTSAQKNPTAFYLCASSIEGNTGELFFGEGSRLTVL.

The sample holds a few counts of this clonotype. The chain has TRBV4-1 and TRBJ2-3; TRBD2 matches 8 bases. There are 12 residues in the CDR3. Germline lookup yields CDR1 MGHRA and CDR2 YSYEKL. V trimming: 1 base; J trimming: 12 bases; junction bases outside the gene matches: 3. DNA for the CDR3: TGCGCCAGCAGCCAAGGGGGACTAGGACAGTATTTT. Encoded protein: CASSQGGLGQYF.